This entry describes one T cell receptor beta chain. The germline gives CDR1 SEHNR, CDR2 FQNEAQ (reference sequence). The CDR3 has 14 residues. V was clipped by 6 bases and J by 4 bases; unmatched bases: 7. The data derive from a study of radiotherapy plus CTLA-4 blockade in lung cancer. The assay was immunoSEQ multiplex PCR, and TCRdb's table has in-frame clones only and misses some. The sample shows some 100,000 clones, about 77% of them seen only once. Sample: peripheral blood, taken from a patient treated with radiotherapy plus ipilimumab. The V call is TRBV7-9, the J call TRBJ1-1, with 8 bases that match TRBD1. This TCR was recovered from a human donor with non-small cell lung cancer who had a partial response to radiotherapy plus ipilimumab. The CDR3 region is CASRGLTGATEAFF. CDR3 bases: TGTGCCAGCAGGGGATTGACAGGGGCCACTGAAGCTTTCTTT.